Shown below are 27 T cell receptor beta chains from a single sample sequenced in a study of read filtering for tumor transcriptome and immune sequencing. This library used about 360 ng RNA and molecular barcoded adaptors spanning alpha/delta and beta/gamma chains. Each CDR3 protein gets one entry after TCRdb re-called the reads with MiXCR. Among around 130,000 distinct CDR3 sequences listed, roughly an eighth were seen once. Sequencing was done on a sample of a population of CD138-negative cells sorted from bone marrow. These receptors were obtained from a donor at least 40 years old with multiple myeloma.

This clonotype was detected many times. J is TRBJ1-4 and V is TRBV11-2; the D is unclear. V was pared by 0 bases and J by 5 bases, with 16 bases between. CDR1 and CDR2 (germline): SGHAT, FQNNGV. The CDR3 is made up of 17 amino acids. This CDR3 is CASSLDFTARPNEKLFF. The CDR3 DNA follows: TGTGCCAGCAGCTTAGATTTCACAGCGAGGCCCAATGAAAAACTGTTTTTT.

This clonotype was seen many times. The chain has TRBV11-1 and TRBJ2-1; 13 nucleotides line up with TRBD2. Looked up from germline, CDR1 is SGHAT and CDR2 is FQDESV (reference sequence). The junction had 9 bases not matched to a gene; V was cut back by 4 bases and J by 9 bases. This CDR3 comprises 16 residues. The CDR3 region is CASSSRTSGRGGEQFF. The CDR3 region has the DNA TGTGCCAGCAGCTCTAGGACTAGCGGGAGAGGGGGTGAGCAGTTCTTC.

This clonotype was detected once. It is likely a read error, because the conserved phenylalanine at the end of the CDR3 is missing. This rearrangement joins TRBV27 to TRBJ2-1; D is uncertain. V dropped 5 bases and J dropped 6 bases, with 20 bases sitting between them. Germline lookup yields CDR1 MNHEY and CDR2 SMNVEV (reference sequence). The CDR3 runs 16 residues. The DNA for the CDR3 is TGTGCCAGCAGTCTCAACAAACAGAACCATTCCAATGAGCAGTTCTCC. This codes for CASSLNKQNHSNEQFS.

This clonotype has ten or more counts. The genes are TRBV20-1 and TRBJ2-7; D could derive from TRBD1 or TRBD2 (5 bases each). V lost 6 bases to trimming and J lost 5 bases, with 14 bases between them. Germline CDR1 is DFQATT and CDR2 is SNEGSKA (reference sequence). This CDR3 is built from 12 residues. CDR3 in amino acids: CSARDLLNEQYF. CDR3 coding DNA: TGCAGTGCCCGGGACCTGCTGAACGAGCAGTACTTC.

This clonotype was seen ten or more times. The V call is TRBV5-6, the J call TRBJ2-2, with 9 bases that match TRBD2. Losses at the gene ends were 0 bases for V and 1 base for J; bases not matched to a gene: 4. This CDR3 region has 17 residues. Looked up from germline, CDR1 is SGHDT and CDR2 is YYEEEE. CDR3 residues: CASSLEISGRNTGELFF. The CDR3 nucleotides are TGTGCCAGCAGCTTGGAGATTAGCGGGAGGAACACCGGGGAGCTGTTTTTT.

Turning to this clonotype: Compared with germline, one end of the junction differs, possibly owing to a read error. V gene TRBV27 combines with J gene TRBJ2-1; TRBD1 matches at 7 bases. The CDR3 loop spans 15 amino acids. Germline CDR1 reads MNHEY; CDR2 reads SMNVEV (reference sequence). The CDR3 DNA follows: TGTGCCAGCAGCTCCCTGGGCAGGGGGAGCGATGAGCAGTTTTTC. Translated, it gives CASSSLGRGSDEQFF.

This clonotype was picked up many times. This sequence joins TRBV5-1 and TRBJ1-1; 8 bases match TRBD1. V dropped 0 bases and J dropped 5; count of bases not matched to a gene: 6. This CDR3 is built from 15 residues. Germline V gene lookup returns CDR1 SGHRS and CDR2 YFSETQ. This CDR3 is CASSLGVQGGTEAFF. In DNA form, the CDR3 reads TGCGCCAGCAGCTTGGGAGTACAGGGGGGTACTGAAGCTTTCTTT.

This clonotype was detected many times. The DNA for the CDR3 is TGCAGCGTTGAAGGAGAGGGGGCCGACGAGCAGTACTTC. This codes for CSVEGEGADEQYF. This rearrangement joins TRBV29-1 to TRBJ2-7, with 7 bases identical to TRBD1. The germline V gene has CDR1 SQVTM and CDR2 ANQGSEA. Unmatched junction bases numbered 5, after V lost 1 base and J lost 5 bases. This CDR3 contains 13 residues.

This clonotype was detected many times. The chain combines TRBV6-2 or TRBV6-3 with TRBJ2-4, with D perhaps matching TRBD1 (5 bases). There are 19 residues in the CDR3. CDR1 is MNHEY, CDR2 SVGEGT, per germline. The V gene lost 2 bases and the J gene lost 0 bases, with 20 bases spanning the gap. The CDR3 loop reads CASSYAETASRLAKNIQYF. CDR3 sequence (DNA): TGTGCCAGCAGTTACGCCGAGACAGCCTCTCGTCTAGCCAAAAACATTCAGTACTTC.

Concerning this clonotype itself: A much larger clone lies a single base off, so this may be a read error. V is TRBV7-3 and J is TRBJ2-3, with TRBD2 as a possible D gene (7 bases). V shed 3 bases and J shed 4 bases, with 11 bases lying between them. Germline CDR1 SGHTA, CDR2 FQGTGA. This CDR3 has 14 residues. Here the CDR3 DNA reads TGTGCCAGCAGCTTCAGGGGAGGGGCAGATACGCAGTATTTT. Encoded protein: CASSFRGGADTQYF. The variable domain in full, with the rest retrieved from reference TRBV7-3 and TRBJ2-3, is GAGVSQTPSNKVTEKGKYVELRCDPISGHTALYWYRQSLGQGPEFLIYFQGTGAADDSGLPNDRFFAVRPEGSVSTLKIQRTERGDSAVYLCASSFRGGADTQYFGPGTRLTVL.

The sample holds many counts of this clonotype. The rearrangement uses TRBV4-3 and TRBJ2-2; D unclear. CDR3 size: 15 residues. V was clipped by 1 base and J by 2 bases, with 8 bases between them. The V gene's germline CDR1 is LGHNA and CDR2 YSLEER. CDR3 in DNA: TGCGCCAGCAGCCAAGGTCGGAGAAACACCGGGGAGCTGTTTTTT. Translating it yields CASSQGRRNTGELFF.

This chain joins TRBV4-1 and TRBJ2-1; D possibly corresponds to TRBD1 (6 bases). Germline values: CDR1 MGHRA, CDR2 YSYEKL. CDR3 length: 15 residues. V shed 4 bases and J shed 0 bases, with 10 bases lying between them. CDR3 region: CASSRDTSSYNEQFF. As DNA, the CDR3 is TGCGCCAGCAGCCGGGACACGAGCTCCTACAATGAGCAGTTCTTC.

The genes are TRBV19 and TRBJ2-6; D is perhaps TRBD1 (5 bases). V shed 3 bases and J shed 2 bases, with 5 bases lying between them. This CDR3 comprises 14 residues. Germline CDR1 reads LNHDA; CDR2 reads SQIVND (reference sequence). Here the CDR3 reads CASSMTAGANVLTF. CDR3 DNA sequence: TGTGCCAGTAGTATGACAGCTGGGGCCAACGTCCTGACTTTC. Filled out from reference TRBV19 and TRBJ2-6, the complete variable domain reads DGGITQSPKYLFRKEGQNVTLSCEQNLNHDAMYWYRQDPGQGLRLIYYSQIVNDFQKGDIAEGYSVSREKKESFPLTVTSAQKNPTAFYLCASSMTAGANVLTFGAGSRLTVL.

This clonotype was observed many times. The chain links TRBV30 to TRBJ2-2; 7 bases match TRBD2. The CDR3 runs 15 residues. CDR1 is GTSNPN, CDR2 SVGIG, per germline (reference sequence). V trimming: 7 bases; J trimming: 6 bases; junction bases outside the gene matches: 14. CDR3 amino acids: CASGRPGGIAGELFF. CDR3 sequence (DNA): TGTGCCTCTGGGCGTCCCGGGGGGATCGCCGGGGAGCTGTTTTTT.

CDR3 coding DNA: TGTGCCAGCAGCATTAGCGGGAGTGCTCTAAACCCCTACGAGCAGTACTTC. Its translation is CASSISGSALNPYEQYF. V usage is TRBV11-2 and J usage is TRBJ2-7, with TRBD2 matching 9 bases. V lost 5 bases, J lost 2 bases, and 13 bases stayed unmatched. The CDR3 consists of 17 residues. CDR1 is SGHAT and CDR2 is FQNNGV in the germline V gene.

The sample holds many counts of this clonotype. CDR3 amino acids: CASSQGLAEGFQYF. Here the CDR3 DNA reads TGTGCCAGCAGCCAGGGACTAGCGGAAGGATTTCAGTACTTC. The rearrangement uses TRBV7-9 and TRBJ2-7; 11 bases agree with TRBD2. Looked up from germline, CDR1 is SEHNR and CDR2 is FQNEAQ (reference sequence). Trimming took 5 bases from V and 10 from J; bases not matched to a gene: 10. CDR3 size: 14 residues. Full variable domain (rest looked up from reference TRBV7-9 and TRBJ2-7): DTGVSQNPRHKITKRGQNVTFRCDPISEHNRLYWYRQTLGQGPEFLTYFQNEAQLEKSRLLSDRFSAERPKGSFSTLEIQRTEQGDSAMYLCASSQGLAEGFQYFGPGTRLTVT.

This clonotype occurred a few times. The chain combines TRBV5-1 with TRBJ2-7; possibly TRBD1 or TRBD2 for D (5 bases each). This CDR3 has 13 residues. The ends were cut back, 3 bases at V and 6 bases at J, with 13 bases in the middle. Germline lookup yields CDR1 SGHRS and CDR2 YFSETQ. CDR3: CASSWGTGSEQYF. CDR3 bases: TGCGCCAGCAGCTGGGGCACGGGGAGCGAGCAGTACTTC.

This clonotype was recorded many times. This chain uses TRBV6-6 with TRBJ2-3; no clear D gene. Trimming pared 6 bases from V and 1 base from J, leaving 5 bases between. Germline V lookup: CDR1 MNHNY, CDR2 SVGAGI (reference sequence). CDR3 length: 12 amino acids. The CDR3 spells CASSRGTDTQYF. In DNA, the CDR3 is TGTGCCAGCAGCCGCGGCACAGATACGCAGTATTTT.

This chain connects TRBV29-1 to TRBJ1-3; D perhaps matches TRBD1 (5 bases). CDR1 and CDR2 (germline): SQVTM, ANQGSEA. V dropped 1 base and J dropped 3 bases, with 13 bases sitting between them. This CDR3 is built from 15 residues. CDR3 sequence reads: CSVEGRGEDGNTIYF. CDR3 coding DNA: TGCAGCGTTGAAGGCAGAGGGGAGGATGGAAACACCATATATTTT.

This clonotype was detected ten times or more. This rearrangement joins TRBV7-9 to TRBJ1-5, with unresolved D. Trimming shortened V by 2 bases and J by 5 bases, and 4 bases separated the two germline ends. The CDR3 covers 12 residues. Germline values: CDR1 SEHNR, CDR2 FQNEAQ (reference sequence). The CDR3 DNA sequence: TGTGCCAGCAGCTTAATGGATCAGCCCCAGCATTTT. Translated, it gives CASSLMDQPQHF.

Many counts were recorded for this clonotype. In DNA form, the CDR3 reads TGTGCCAGCAGTGGAATAGCAGTCTACAATGAGCAGTTCTTC. Protein sequence: CASSGIAVYNEQFF. V and J are TRBV12-3 or TRBV12-4 and TRBJ2-1; no reliable D call. Trimming stripped 5 bases from V and 3 bases from J, with 11 bases between. The CDR3 is 14 residues long.

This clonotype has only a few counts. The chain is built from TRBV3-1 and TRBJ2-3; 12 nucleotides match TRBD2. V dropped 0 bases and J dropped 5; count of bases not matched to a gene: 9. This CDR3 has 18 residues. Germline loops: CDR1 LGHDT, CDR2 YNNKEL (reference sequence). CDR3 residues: CASSQEALAGGPGDTQYF. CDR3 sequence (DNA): TGTGCCAGCAGCCAAGAAGCCCTAGCGGGAGGGCCAGGAGATACGCAGTATTTT.

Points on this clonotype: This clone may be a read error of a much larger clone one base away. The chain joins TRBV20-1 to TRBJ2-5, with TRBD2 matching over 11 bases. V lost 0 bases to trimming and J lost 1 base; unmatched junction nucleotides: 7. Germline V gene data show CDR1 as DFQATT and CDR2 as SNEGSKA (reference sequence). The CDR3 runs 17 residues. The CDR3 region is CSARDKLAGVRQETQYF. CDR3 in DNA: TGCAGTGCTAGAGATAAACTAGCGGGAGTCCGCCAAGAGACCCAGTACTTC.

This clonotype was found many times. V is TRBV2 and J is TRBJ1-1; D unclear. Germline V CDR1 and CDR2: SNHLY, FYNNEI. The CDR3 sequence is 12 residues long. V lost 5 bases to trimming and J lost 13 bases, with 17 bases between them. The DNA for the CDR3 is TGTGCCAGCAGTTCCGACTCAACTTCCGGTTTCTTT. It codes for CASSSDSTSGFF.

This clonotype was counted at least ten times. CDR3 in amino acids: CSARATSGRAFF. CDR3 nucleotides: TGCAGTGCTAGGGCGACTAGCGGGAGGGCCTTCTTC. The genes are TRBV20-1 and TRBJ2-1; TRBD2 aligns across 14 bases. Germline CDR1 reads DFQATT; CDR2 reads SNEGSKA (reference sequence). The CDR3 loop spans 12 amino acids. The J segment lost 16 bases and the V segment lost 3 bases, leaving 5 bases of the junction unmatched.

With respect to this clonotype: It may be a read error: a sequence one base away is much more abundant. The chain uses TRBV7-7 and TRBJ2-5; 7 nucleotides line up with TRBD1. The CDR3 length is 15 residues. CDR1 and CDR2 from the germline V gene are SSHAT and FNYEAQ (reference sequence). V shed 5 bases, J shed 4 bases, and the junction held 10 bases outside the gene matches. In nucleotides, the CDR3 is TGTGCCAGCAGCCCGACAGGGAGAAGGCGAGAGACCCAGTACTTC. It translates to CASSPTGRRRETQYF.

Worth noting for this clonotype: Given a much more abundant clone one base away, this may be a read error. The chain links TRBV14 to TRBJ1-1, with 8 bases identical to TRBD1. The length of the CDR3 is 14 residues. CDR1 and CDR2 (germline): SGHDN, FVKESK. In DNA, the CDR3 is TGTGCCAGCAGCCGTCGGACAGGGAACACTAAAGCTTTCTTT. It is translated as CASSRRTGNTKAFF.